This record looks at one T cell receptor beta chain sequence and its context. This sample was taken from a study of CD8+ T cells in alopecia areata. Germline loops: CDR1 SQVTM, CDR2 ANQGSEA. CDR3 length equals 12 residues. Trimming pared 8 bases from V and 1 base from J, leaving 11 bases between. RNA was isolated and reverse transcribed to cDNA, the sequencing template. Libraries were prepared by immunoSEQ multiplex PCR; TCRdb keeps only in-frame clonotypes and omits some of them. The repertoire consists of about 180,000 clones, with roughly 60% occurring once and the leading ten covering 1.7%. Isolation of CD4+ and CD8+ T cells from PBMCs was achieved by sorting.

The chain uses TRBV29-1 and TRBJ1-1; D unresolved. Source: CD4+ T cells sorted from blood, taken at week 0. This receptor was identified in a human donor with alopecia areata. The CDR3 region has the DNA TGCAGCATTCTAGGAGGGAACACTGAAGCTTTCTTT. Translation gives CSILGGNTEAFF.